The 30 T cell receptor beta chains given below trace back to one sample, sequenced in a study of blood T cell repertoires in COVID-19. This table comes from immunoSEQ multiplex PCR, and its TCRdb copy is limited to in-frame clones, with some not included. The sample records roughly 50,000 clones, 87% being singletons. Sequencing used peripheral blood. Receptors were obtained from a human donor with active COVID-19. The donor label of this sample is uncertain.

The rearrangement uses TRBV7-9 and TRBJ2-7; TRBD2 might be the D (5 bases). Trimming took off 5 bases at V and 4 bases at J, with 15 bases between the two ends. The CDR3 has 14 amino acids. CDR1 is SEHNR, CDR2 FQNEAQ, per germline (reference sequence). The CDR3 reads CASSLGKGSYEQYF. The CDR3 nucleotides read TGTGCCAGCAGCCTCGGGAAGGGATCTTACGAGCAGTACTTC.

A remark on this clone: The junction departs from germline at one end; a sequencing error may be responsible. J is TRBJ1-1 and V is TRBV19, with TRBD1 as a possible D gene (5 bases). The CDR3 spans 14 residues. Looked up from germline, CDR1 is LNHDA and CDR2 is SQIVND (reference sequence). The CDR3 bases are TGTGCGAGTAGTATTATTTCAGGGAAGGCTGAAGCTTTCTTT. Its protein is CASSIISGKAEAFF.

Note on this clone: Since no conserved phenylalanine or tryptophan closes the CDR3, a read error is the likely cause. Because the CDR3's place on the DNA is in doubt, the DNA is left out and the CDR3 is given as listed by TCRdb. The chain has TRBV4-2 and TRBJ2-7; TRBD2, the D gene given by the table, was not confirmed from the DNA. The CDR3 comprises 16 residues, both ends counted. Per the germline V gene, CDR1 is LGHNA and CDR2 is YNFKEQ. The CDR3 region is CASSQDPGTSGGHLKL.

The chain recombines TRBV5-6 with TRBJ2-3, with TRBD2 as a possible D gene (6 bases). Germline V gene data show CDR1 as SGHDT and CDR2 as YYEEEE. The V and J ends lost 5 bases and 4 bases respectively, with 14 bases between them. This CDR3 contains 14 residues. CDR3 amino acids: CASRPGAGSDTQYF. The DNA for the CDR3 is TGTGCCAGCAGGCCGGGAGCAGGGTCAGATACGCAGTATTTT.

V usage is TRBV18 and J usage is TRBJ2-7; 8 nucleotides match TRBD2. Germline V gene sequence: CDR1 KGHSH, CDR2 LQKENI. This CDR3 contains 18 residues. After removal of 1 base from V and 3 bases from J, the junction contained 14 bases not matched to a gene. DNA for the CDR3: TGTGCCAGCTCACCACTCCCTCCGTTTAGCGGGGCAAGCTACGAGCAGTACTTC. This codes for CASSPLPPFSGASYEQYF.

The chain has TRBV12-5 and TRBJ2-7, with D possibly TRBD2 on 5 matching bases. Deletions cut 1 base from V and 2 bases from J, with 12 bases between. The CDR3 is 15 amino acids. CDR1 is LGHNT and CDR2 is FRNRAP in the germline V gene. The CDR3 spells CASGLAGSWAYEQYF. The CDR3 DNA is TGTGCTAGTGGTTTGGCGGGGAGTTGGGCCTACGAGCAGTACTTC.

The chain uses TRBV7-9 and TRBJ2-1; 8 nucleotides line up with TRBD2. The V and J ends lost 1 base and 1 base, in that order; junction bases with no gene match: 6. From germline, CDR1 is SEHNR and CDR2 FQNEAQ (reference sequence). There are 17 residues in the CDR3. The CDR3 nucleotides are TGTGCCAGCAGCTTAGGCGCGGCGGGGGGATCCTACAATGAGCAGTTCTTC. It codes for CASSLGAAGGSYNEQFF. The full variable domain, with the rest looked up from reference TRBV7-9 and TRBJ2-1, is DTGVSQNPRHKITKRGQNVTFRCDPISEHNRLYWYRQTLGQGPEFLTYFQNEAQLEKSRLLSDRFSAERPKGSFSTLEIQRTEQGDSAMYLCASSLGAAGGSYNEQFFGPGTRLTVL.

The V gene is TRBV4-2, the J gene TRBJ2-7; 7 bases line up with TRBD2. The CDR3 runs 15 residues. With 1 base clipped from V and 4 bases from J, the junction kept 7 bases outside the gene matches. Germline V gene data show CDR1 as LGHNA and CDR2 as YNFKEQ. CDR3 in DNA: TGTGCCAGCAGCCAAGTGGGACTACTTATTTACGAGCAGTACTTC. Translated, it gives CASSQVGLLIYEQYF.

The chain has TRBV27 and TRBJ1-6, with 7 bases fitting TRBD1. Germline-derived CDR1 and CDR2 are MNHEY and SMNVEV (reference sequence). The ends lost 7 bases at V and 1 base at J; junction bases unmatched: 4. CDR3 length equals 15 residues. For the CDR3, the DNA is TGTGCCAGCAAACAGGGGAATTCCTATAATTCACCCCTCCACTTT. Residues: CASKQGNSYNSPLHF.

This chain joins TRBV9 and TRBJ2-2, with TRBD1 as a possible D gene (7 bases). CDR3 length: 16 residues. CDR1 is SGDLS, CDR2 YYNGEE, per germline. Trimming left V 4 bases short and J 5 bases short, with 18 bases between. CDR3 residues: CASSPRQGGGTGELFF. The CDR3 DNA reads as TGTGCCAGCAGCCCTCGACAGGGAGGCGGGACCGGGGAGCTGTTTTTT.

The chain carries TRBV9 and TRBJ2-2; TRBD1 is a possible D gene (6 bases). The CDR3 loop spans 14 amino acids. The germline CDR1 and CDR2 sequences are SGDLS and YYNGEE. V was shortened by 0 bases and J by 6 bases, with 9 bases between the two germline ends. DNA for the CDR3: TGTGCCAGCAGCGTAGGGGGGCCGCCCGGGGAGCTGTTTTTT. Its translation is CASSVGGPPGELFF.

The CDR3 here is CASRFGQASSYEQYF. CDR3 sequence (DNA): TGTGCCAGCAGATTCGGACAGGCTAGCTCCTACGAGCAGTACTTC. The chain joins TRBV7-2 to TRBJ2-7, with 7 bases identical to TRBD1. Germline V gene data show CDR1 as SGHTA and CDR2 as FQGNSA. With V trimmed by 6 bases and J by 0 bases, 8 bases remained unmatched. The CDR3 loop spans 15 amino acids.

CDR3 sequence reads: CASHEGSGANVLTF. In DNA, the CDR3 is TGTGCCAGCCACGAGGGTTCTGGGGCCAACGTCCTGACTTTC. V usage is TRBV7-2 and J usage is TRBJ2-6; possible D gene TRBD2, 5 bases. Germline V gives CDR1 SGHTA, CDR2 FQGNSA. The length of the CDR3 is 14 residues. The ends were cut back, 8 bases at V and 1 base at J, with 9 bases in the middle. Together with reference TRBV7-2 and TRBJ2-6, the CDR3 gives the full variable domain: GAGVSQSPSNKVTEKGKDVELRCDPISGHTALYWYRQSLGQGLEFLIYFQGNSAPDKSGLPSDRFSAERTGGSVSTLTIQRTQQEDSAVYLCASHEGSGANVLTFGAGSRLTVL.

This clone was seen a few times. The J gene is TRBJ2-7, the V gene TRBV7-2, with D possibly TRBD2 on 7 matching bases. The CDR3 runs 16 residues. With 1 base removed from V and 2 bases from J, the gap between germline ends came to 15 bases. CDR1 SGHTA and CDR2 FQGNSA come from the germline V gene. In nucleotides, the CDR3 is TGTGCCAGCAGCTTAGAATCCGGGGGGCGTCCCTACGAGCAGTACTTC. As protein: CASSLESGGRPYEQYF.

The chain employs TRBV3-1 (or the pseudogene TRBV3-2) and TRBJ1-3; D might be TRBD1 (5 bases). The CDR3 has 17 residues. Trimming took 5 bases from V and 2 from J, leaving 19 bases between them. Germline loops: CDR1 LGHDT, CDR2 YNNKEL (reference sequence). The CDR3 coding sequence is TGTGCCAGCAGCGGAACAGGCCCCAAAGTTCCTGGAAACACCATATATTTT. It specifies CASSGTGPKVPGNTIYF.

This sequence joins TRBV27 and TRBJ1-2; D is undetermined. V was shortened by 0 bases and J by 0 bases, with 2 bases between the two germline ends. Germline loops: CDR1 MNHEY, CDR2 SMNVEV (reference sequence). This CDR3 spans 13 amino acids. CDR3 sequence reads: CASSLSANYGYTF. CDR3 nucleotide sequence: TGTGCCAGCAGTTTATCCGCTAACTATGGCTACACCTTC.

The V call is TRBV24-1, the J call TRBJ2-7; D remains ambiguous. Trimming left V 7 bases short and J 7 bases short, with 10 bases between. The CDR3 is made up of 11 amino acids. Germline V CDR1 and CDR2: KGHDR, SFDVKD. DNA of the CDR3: TGTGCCACCAGCGCCCACAAGGAGCAGTACTTC. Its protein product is CATSAHKEQYF.

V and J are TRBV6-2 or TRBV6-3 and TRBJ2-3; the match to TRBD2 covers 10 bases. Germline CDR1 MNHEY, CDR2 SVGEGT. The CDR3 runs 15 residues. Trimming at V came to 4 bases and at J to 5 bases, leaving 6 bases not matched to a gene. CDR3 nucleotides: TGTGCCAGCAGTTTTATAGCGGGGGGCGGAGATACGCAGTATTTT. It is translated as CASSFIAGGGDTQYF.

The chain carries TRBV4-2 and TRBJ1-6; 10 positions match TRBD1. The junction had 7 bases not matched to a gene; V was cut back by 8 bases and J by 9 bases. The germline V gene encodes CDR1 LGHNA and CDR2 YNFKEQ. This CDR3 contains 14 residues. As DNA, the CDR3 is TGTGCCAGCGGGGACAGGGGAGTTGCTTCACCCCTCCACTTT. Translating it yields CASGDRGVASPLHF.

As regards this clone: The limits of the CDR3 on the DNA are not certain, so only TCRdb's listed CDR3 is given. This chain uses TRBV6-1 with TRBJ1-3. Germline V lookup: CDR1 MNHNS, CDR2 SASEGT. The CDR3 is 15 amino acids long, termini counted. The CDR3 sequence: CASSERSVLGNTIYF.

In DNA form, the CDR3 reads TGTGCCAGTACCATGGACAGGATCAACACTGAAGCTTTCTTT. Protein product: CASTMDRINTEAFF. This chain joins TRBV19 and TRBJ1-1, with 7 positions matching TRBD1. There are 14 residues in the CDR3. Germline V CDR1 and CDR2: LNHDA, SQIVND (reference sequence). V gave up 7 bases and J gave up 2 bases; unmatched junction bases: 7.

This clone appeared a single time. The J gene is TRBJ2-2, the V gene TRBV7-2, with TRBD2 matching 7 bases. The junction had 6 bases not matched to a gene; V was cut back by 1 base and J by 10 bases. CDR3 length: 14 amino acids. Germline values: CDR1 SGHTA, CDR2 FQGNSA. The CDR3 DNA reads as TGTGCCAGCAGCTTAGAATGGCTAGCGGCGGAGCTGTTTTTT. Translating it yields CASSLEWLAAELFF.

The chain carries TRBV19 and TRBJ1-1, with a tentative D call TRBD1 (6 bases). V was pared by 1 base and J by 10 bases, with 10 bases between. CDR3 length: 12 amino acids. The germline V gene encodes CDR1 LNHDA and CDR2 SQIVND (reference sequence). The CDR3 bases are TGTGCCAGTAGTATAGGGGAAGGGGGAGCTTTCTTT. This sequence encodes CASSIGEGGAFF.

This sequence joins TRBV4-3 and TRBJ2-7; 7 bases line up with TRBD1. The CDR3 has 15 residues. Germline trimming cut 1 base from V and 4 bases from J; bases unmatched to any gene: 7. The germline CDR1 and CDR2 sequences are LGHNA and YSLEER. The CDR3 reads CASSQGQGSRYEQYF. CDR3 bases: TGCGCCAGCAGCCAAGGACAGGGTAGTAGGTACGAGCAGTACTTC.

CDR3 DNA: TGTGCCAGCAGCTTAGCTCGGGAGGGACAGACGAACTATGGCTACACCTTC. Translation gives CASSLAREGQTNYGYTF. This chain links TRBV7-2 with TRBJ1-2; TRBD1 matches 7 bases. CDR3 length: 17 residues. V lost 0 bases, J lost 2 bases, and 9 bases stayed unmatched. The V gene's germline CDR1 is SGHTA and CDR2 FQGNSA.

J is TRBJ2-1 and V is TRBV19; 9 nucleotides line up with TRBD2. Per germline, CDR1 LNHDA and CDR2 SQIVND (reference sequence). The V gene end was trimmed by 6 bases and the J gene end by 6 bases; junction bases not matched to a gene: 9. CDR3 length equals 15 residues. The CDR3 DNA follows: TGTGCCAGTAGACCCCTGGCGGGGGGGCCCAATGAGCAGTTCTTC. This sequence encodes CASRPLAGGPNEQFF.

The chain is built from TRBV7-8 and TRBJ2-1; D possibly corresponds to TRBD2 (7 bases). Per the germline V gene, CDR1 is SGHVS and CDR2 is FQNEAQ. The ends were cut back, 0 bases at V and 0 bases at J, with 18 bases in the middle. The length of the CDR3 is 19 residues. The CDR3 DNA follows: TGTGCCAGCAGCTTAGCGTCTCTCTGGGGGGGGGCCTCCTACAATGAGCAGTTCTTC. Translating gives CASSLASLWGGASYNEQFF. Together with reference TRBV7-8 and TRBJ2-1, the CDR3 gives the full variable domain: GAGVSQSPRYKVAKRGQDVALRCDPISGHVSLFWYQQALGQGPEFLTYFQNEAQLDKSGLPSDRFFAERPEGSVSTLKIQRTQQEDSAVYLCASSLASLWGGASYNEQFFGPGTRLTVL.

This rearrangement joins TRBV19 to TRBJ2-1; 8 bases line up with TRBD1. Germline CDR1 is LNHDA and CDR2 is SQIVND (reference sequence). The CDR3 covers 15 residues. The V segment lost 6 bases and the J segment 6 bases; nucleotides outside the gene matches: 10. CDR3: CASSPSGGLSNEQFF. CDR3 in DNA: TGTGCCAGTAGCCCCTCAGGGGGCCTTAGCAATGAGCAGTTCTTC.

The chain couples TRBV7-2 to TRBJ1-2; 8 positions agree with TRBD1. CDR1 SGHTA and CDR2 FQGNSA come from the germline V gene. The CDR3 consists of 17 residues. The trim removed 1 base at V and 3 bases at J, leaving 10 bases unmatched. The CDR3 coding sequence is TGTGCCAGCAGCTTAGGCCCCGGACAGGGTGCTTACTATGGCTACACCTTC. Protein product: CASSLGPGQGAYYGYTF.

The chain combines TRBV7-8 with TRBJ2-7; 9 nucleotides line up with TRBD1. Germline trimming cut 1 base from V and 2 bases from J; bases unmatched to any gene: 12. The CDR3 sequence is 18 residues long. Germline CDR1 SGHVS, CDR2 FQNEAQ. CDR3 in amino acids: CASSLEYLGTGNPYEQYF. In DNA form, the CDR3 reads TGTGCCAGCAGCTTAGAATACCTGGGGACAGGGAATCCCTACGAGCAGTACTTC.